This TCR beta chain comes out of a study of T cells in Graves' hyperthyroidism and ophthalmopathy. Study results and limitations: Most expanded thyroid clonotypes above 0.001 also appeared in blood. Ophthalmopathy prediction by the model preceded onset by a median roughly 6.3 months.

V lost 4 bases, J lost 2 bases, and 1 base stayed unmatched. The germline CDR1 and CDR2 sequences are DFQATT and SNEGSKA (reference sequence). CDR3 length: 12 amino acids. Subjects with ophthalmopathy showed a Clinical Activity Score no lower than 3, a NOSPECS grade no lower than 4, and a duration shorter than 3 months. RNA transcripts yielded amplified TCR beta CDR3 regions. HTBI primers were the set used in a first-round RT-PCR of the TCR CDR3. From the multiplex PCR reads, TCRdb called clonotypes with MiXCR, one entry per CDR3 protein. The sample lists a few hundred thousand distinct CDR3 sequences, about 16% seen once, with around 3.5% in the top ten. In regard to this clonotype: The antigen is not known.

The V and J genes are TRBV20-1 and TRBJ2-5; 7 bases line up with TRBD2. The sample consisted of blood. The source of this sequence is a woman between 40 and 50 years old with Graves' ophthalmopathy. The CDR3 sequence is CSATGLQETQYF. CDR3 sequence (DNA): TGCAGTGCTACGGGACTACAAGAGACCCAGTACTTC.